One sample yielded the 28 T cell receptor beta chains listed below, sequenced in a study of T cell responses to AZD1222 COVID-19 vaccine. Sequencing was performed with immunoSEQ multiplex PCR; in TCRdb, only in-frame clones are kept and a portion is missing. Found here are 150,000 to 180,000 clones, 85% to 90% of them singletons; the top ten hold approximately 5.1%. The material sequenced was peripheral blood, taken on day 0 of MenACWY control vaccination. These receptors were obtained from an adult in good health.

Only a few counts were recorded for this clone. The rearrangement uses TRBV3-1 (or the pseudogene TRBV3-2) and TRBJ2-5; D is ambiguous. This CDR3 is 16 amino acids long. Per the germline V gene, CDR1 is LGHDT and CDR2 is YNNKEL (reference sequence). V lost 4 bases and J lost 1, with 16 bases in between. DNA of the CDR3: TGTGCCAGCAGCCCCCTAGGTGTGGCCACCCAAGAGACCCAGTACTTC. Residues: CASSPLGVATQETQYF.

The rearrangement links TRBV2 to TRBJ2-7; 7 nucleotides agree with TRBD2. There are 16 residues in the CDR3. The ends lost 3 bases at V and 4 bases at J; junction bases unmatched: 12. Per germline, CDR1 SNHLY and CDR2 FYNNEI. CDR3 nucleotide sequence: TGTGCCAGCAGTGATTCGCGGCGGGGGTTTTCTTACGAGCAGTACTTC. Translation: CASSDSRRGFSYEQYF.

The rearrangement links TRBV19 to TRBJ2-1; the D gene is possibly TRBD2 (5 bases). The V and J ends lost 3 bases and 4 bases respectively, with 13 bases between them. CDR3 length: 15 residues. From germline, CDR1 is LNHDA and CDR2 SQIVND (reference sequence). DNA for the CDR3: TGTGCCAGTAGTATTGTCGGGGAAGGGTACAATGAGCAGTTCTTC. It translates to CASSIVGEGYNEQFF.

The chain has TRBV6-2 or TRBV6-3 and TRBJ2-1; D possibly corresponds to TRBD2 (5 bases). CDR3 length: 14 amino acids. Germline V gene sequence: CDR1 MNHEY, CDR2 SVGEGT. V gave up 0 bases and J gave up 6 bases, with 9 bases separating them. The chain's CDR3 is CASSYSSGFNEQFF. The DNA of the CDR3 is TGTGCCAGCAGTTACTCGAGCGGATTCAATGAGCAGTTCTTC.

This sequence joins TRBV5-1 and TRBJ2-5, with 10 nucleotides matching TRBD1. This CDR3 has 16 amino acids. CDR1 is SGHRS, CDR2 YFSETQ, per germline. V shed 0 bases, J shed 5 bases, and the junction held 7 bases outside the gene matches. The DNA for the CDR3 is TGCGCCAGCAGCTTGGGGGACAGGGGTTCGGTTGAGACCCAGTACTTC. Protein sequence: CASSLGDRGSVETQYF.

The chain links TRBV7-8 to TRBJ2-7; D might be TRBD1 (5 bases). V lost 8 bases and J 1 base, leaving 18 bases between the germline ends. Germline-derived CDR1 and CDR2 are SGHVS and FQNEAQ. The CDR3 is 15 residues long. The CDR3 sequence is CASSPVRGRSYEQYF. The CDR3 DNA follows: TGTGCCAGCTCTCCGGTAAGGGGCCGGTCCTACGAGCAGTACTTC.

The V call is TRBV27, the J call TRBJ1-5; D may be TRBD1 (6 bases). CDR1 and CDR2 (germline): MNHEY, SMNVEV (reference sequence). Trimming took 3 bases from V and 6 from J, leaving 15 bases between them. There are 15 residues in the CDR3. For the CDR3, the DNA is TGTGCCAGCAGTTTTAGAGGGGGGATAAGTCAGCCCCAGCATTTT. This sequence encodes CASSFRGGISQPQHF.

The chain employs TRBV18 and TRBJ2-3, with TRBD1 identical over 8 bases. CDR3 length: 14 residues. Germline loops: CDR1 KGHSH, CDR2 LQKENI. V shed 6 bases and J 3 bases; nucleotides not matched to a gene: 5. The CDR3 DNA reads TGTGCCAGCTCGCCGGGACAGGCGACAGATACGCAGTATTTT. Translated, it gives CASSPGQATDTQYF.

The chain employs TRBV5-1 and TRBJ1-6; D is possibly TRBD1 (6 bases). The germline CDR1 and CDR2 sequences are SGHRS and YFSETQ. The CDR3 is 14 residues long. V lost 4 bases and J lost 4, with 9 bases in between. DNA of the CDR3: TGCGCCAGCAGCGGTGGGACATATAATTCACCCCTCCACTTT. Protein sequence: CASSGGTYNSPLHF.

The chain is built from TRBV11-3 and TRBJ2-3; D may be TRBD2 (7 bases). The V end lost 7 bases, the J end lost 5 bases, and 13 bases lay between the germline ends. Per germline, CDR1 SGHNT and CDR2 YENEEA. The CDR3 totals 13 residues. This CDR3 is CASKGGAEDTQYF. The CDR3, as DNA: TGTGCCAGCAAGGGGGGGGCCGAAGATACGCAGTATTTT.

The CDR3 sequence: CASSQVPIRSGLQETQYF. Here the CDR3 DNA reads TGTGCCAGCAGCCAAGTTCCCATAAGGAGCGGGCTCCAAGAGACCCAGTACTTC. The genes are TRBV3-1 (or the pseudogene TRBV3-2) and TRBJ2-5, with D maybe TRBD2 (6 bases). The CDR3 loop spans 18 amino acids. Between the trimmed V and J ends, which lost 1 base and 1 base, there was a span of 19 bases. Germline CDR1 is LGHDT and CDR2 is YNNKEL (reference sequence).

The chain employs TRBV7-2 and TRBJ2-5; 8 positions agree with TRBD1. Germline trimming cut 5 bases from V and 2 bases from J; bases unmatched to any gene: 7. Germline CDR1 reads SGHTA; CDR2 reads FQGNSA. CDR3 length: 15 residues. The CDR3 loop is CASSKSGGRQETQYF. The CDR3, as DNA: TGTGCCAGCAGCAAATCAGGGGGCCGGCAAGAGACCCAGTACTTC.

The V gene is TRBV5-1, the J gene TRBJ2-1; TRBD2 agrees at 7 bases. J lost 8 bases, V lost 4 bases, and 6 bases had no gene match. The CDR3 totals 13 residues. Germline V gene lookup returns CDR1 SGHRS and CDR2 YFSETQ. The CDR3 coding sequence is TGCGCCAGCAGCCCGGTGAGCGGGGATGAGCAGTTCTTC. It encodes CASSPVSGDEQFF.

V and J are TRBV12-3 or TRBV12-4 and TRBJ2-7; no clear D. The CDR3 is 11 residues long. Trimming stripped 5 bases from V and 5 bases from J, with 7 bases between. CDR3 bases: TGTGCCAGCAGTCTCCAAAACGAGCAGTACTTC. It encodes CASSLQNEQYF.

The rearrangement uses TRBV10-3 and TRBJ2-1; D gene ambiguous. Germline V gene data show CDR1 as ENHRY and CDR2 as SYGVKD. This CDR3 has 17 amino acids. The germline V and J ends were trimmed by 0 bases and 2 bases, with 14 bases remaining between them. CDR3 protein: CAISESYSVGPYNEQFF. The DNA of the CDR3 is TGTGCCATCAGTGAGTCGTATTCCGTAGGCCCCTACAATGAGCAGTTCTTC.

This chain links TRBV4-3 with TRBJ1-4, with a possible D match to TRBD1 (6 bases). From germline, CDR1 is LGHNA and CDR2 YSLEER. With 0 bases removed from V and 11 bases from J, the gap between germline ends came to 22 bases. CDR3 size: 17 residues. This CDR3 is CASSQEGLGQGLGKLFF. CDR3 nucleotides: TGCGCCAGCAGCCAAGAAGGGTTGGGGCAGGGGCTAGGGAAACTGTTTTTT.

The chain couples TRBV4-1 to TRBJ1-2, with D perhaps matching TRBD1 (5 bases). The V end was cut by 2 bases, the J end by 2 bases, with 9 bases between. The CDR3 runs 14 residues. Germline assignment: CDR1 MGHRA and CDR2 YSYEKL. CDR3 nucleotides: TGCGCCAGCAGCCAATGGTCAGGGAACTATGGCTACACCTTC. Amino acid sequence: CASSQWSGNYGYTF.

J is TRBJ2-1 and V is TRBV7-9; TRBD1 is a possible D gene (6 bases). V gave up 2 bases and J gave up 5 bases, with 10 bases separating them. This CDR3 spans 14 amino acids. Germline values: CDR1 SEHNR, CDR2 FQNEAQ (reference sequence). CDR3 region: CASSLLGQNNEQFF. For the CDR3, the DNA is TGTGCCAGCAGCTTACTCGGACAGAACAATGAGCAGTTCTTC.

Here the CDR3 reads CASSDADRGTYEQYV. For the CDR3, the DNA is TGCGCCAGCAGTGACGCGGACAGGGGTACCTACGAGCAGTACGTC. The chain combines TRBV10-2 with TRBJ2-7; 9 bases map to TRBD1. From germline, CDR1 is WSHSY and CDR2 SAAADI. V shed 3 bases and J 2 bases; nucleotides not matched to a gene: 5. This CDR3 has 15 amino acids.

V gene TRBV6-4 combines with J gene TRBJ2-5, with TRBD2 matching 11 bases. The CDR3 is 17 amino acids. V dropped 2 bases and J dropped 5; count of bases not matched to a gene: 10. The V gene's germline CDR1 is MRHNA and CDR2 SNTAGT. CDR3 protein: CASSDRVAGGPRETQYF. The DNA for the CDR3 is TGTGCCAGCAGTGACCGGGTAGCGGGAGGGCCGCGGGAGACCCAGTACTTC.

The CDR3 bases are TGTGCCAGCAGCTTGACCAGCGGGTCCGCCGAGCAGTACTTC. Protein product: CASSLTSGSAEQYF. The chain couples TRBV5-5 to TRBJ2-7, with D perhaps TRBD2 (6 bases). Germline values: CDR1 SGHKS, CDR2 YYEKEE (reference sequence). CDR3 length: 14 amino acids. V was pared by 1 base and J by 6 bases, with 14 bases between.

This rearrangement joins TRBV7-2 to TRBJ2-7; D is perhaps TRBD1 (6 bases). The CDR3 is 13 amino acids. Deletions cut 3 bases from V and 3 bases from J, with 9 bases between. CDR1 is SGHTA and CDR2 is FQGNSA in the germline V gene. CDR3: CASSLNRVYEQYV. In DNA form, the CDR3 reads TGTGCCAGCAGCTTGAACAGGGTCTACGAGCAGTACGTC.

This clone was found a few times. The gene calls are TRBV21-1 and TRBJ1-4. TRBV21-1 is a known pseudogene. The CDR3 loop spans 21 amino acids. The CDR3 reads CASSKERPTELWRRTNEKLFF. For the CDR3, the DNA is TGTGCCAGCAGCAAAGAGAGGCCGACAGAGCTTTGGAGGAGGACTAATGAAAAACTGTTTTTT.

The V and J genes are TRBV5-1 and TRBJ2-3, with a possible D match to TRBD2 (5 bases). V lost 3 bases and J 2 bases, leaving 16 bases between the germline ends. The length of the CDR3 is 16 residues. CDR1 and CDR2 from the germline V gene are SGHRS and YFSETQ. CDR3 in DNA: TGCGCCAGCAGCTACCTCTCCCGGGGAACCACAGATACGCAGTATTTT. Translating gives CASSYLSRGTTDTQYF.

The chain recombines TRBV5-1 with TRBJ1-3; 7 positions agree with TRBD1. Germline assignment: CDR1 SGHRS and CDR2 YFSETQ. CDR3 length: 15 amino acids. V shed 4 bases, J shed 2 bases, and the junction held 6 bases outside the gene matches. CDR3 loop: CASSREGAAGNTIYF. CDR3 bases: TGCGCCAGCAGCCGTGAGGGGGCGGCTGGAAACACCATATATTTT. The whole variable domain, remainder taken from reference TRBV5-1 and TRBJ1-3, is KAGVTQTPRYLIKTRGQQVTLSCSPISGHRSVSWYQQTPGQGLQFLFEYFSETQRNKGNFPGRFSGRQFSNSRSEMNVSTLELGDSALYLCASSREGAAGNTIYFGEGSWLTVV.

This clone was seen only a few times. This chain joins TRBV11-2 and TRBJ2-5; D is uncertain. In germline, CDR1 is SGHAT, CDR2 FQNNGV. V was pared by 5 bases and J by 5 bases, with 15 bases between. The CDR3 spans 14 residues. CDR3 loop: CASSTISLGETQYF. The CDR3 region has the DNA TGTGCCAGCAGCACCATCTCCCTCGGGGAGACCCAGTACTTC.

This chain uses TRBV6-2 or TRBV6-3 with TRBJ2-3; the match to TRBD1 covers 8 bases. CDR3 length: 15 amino acids. Germline CDR1 is MNHEY and CDR2 is SVGEGT. V was clipped by 2 bases and J by 1 base; unmatched bases: 2. The CDR3 region is CASSYEGQGTDTQYF. The CDR3 DNA reads as TGTGCCAGCAGTTACGAGGGACAGGGCACAGATACGCAGTATTTT.

The rearrangement joins TRBV18 to TRBJ1-5; D is unclear. V dropped 5 bases and J dropped 5 bases, with 7 bases sitting between them. From germline, CDR1 is KGHSH and CDR2 LQKENI. CDR3 length: 12 amino acids. DNA of the CDR3: TGTGCCAGCTCAAAGGGAGATCAGCCCCAGCATTTT. Translated: CASSKGDQPQHF.